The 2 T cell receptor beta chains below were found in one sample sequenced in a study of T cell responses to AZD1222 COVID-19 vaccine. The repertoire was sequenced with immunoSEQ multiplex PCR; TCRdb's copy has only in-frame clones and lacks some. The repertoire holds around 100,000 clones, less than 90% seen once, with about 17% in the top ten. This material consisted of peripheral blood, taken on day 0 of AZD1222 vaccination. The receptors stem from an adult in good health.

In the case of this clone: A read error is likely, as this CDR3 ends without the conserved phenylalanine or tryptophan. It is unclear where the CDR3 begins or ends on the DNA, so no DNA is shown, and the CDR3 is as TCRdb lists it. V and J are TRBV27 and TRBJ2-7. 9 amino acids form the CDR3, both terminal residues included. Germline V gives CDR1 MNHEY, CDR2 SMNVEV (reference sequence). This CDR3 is CASSTRRTA.

CDR3 sequence reads: CASSYRPGVSVQYF. The CDR3 DNA sequence: TGTGCCAGCAGTTACAGGCCAGGGGTATCGGTTCAGTACTTC. This chain uses TRBV6-5 with TRBJ2-4; the D gene is possibly TRBD1 (6 bases). CDR1 MNHEY and CDR2 SVGAGI come from the germline V gene. V lost 2 bases and J lost 11, with 16 bases in between. The CDR3 has 14 residues.